The source of this T cell receptor beta chain is a study of metastatic and nonmetastatic thyroid tumors. From the PCR reads, TCRdb re-called clones with MiXCR. The table shows 90,000 or so clones, with about 9.1% occurring only once. Nobody among the patients had been given any treatment before thyroid surgery. This clone was detected ten times or more. Different DNA sequences within this sample yield the same CDR3. The ends lost 8 bases at V and 4 bases at J; junction bases unmatched: 12. This CDR3 spans 14 amino acids. Per germline, CDR1 SQVTM and CDR2 ANQGSEA. The material sequenced was blood. The TCR comes from a female donor with papillary thyroid cancer or a benign thyroid nodule (not recorded which). Some clones in this sample may be carry-over from other donors' samples. The chain uses TRBV29-1 and TRBJ1-2; 8 positions agree with TRBD1. DNA of the CDR3: TGCAGCTCGACAGGGGCAACCTCCTCCTATGGCTACACCTTC. This translates into CSSTGATSSYGYTF.